The sequence of this T cell receptor beta chain was determined in a study of tumor-infiltrating lymphocytes in localized non-small cell lung cancer. Study outcomes and limitations: IM1 and IM2 tumors showed no difference in T-cell fraction. Different pieces of the same tissue were used for each assay.

Regarding this clone: The target antigen is unknown.

Here immunoSEQ multiplex PCR was the method, and the copy in TCRdb shows in-frame clones only, minus some. The sample comprises about 5,800 clones, 60% to 70% of which are singletons, and 11% to 15% rests with the top ten. V dropped 10 bases and J dropped 2 bases, with 11 bases sitting between them. This CDR3 spans 12 amino acids. Per germline, CDR1 MNHNS and CDR2 SASEGT. This sequence originates from a human donor with non-small cell lung cancer. This chain joins TRBV6-1 and TRBJ1-1, with D possibly matching TRBD1 (6 bases). The sample taken for sequencing was uninvolved lung tissue not adjacent to the tumor. The CDR3 region is CATDRLNTEAFF. The CDR3 DNA reads TGTGCCACTGACAGGCTCAACACTGAAGCTTTCTTT.